The rows below give T cell receptor beta chains drawn from one sample of a study of identical twins. TCRdb reanalysed the 5' RACE reads using MiXCR and keeps one entry per CDR3 protein. The table lists 400,000 to 600,000 distinct CDR3 sequences, approximately 20% of them singletons. These sequences were also reported in another study, on yellow fever vaccine responses in identical twins.

The specimen was CD4+ T cells sorted from blood. These receptors were taken from a woman younger than 30 in good health. Both conserved end residues are part of each CDR3. Fields, in order: V gene, J gene, CDR3 length, clone size, CDR3 protein. Only part of the rows carry a size: once, few, many, or a class if the clone is expanded.

>TRBV4-3|TRBJ2-2|19|few
CASSQDAFRGWGLAGELFF
>TRBV6-1|TRBJ1-1|15|NA
CASSGVGPEKTEAFF
>TRBV6-1|TRBJ1-1|16|few
CASRPDLQGGYTEAFF
>TRBV12-3/TRBV12-4|TRBJ2-1|12|NA
CASGSGHNEQFF
>TRBV11-3|TRBJ2-3|13|NA
CASSVQGQDTQYF
>TRBV4-1|TRBJ2-4|15|few
CASSQSSGGQNIQYF
>TRBV28|TRBJ2-5|12|NA
CASSSSVGTQYF
>TRBV20-1|TRBJ1-1|13|NA
CSAPRGGNTEAFF
>TRBV12-3/TRBV12-4|TRBJ2-5|17|few
CASSLGNRAFGGETQYF
>TRBV7-9|TRBJ1-1|17|NA
CASSPRLEGAMNTEAFF
>TRBV7-9|TRBJ2-3|16|NA
CASSESSGSSTDTQYF
>TRBV11-2|TRBJ2-3|17|NA
CASSLDVGDVAGDTQYF
>TRBV29-1|TRBJ2-5|12|NA
CSVVVGRETQYF
>TRBV19|TRBJ2-5|13|NA
CASSMVVGETQYF
>TRBV29-1|TRBJ2-5|12|few
CSVTEGVKTQYF
>TRBV5-1|TRBJ2-5|15|few
CASRPSGGPRETQYF
>TRBV3-1|TRBJ2-2|16|few
CASSQENYFVTGELFF
>TRBV7-3|TRBJ2-1|19|few
CASSLKPRDSPSSYNEQFF
>TRBV10-1|TRBJ1-6|13|NA
CASSSDRGSPLHF
>TRBV13|TRBJ1-2|13|many
CASSQQGNYGYTF
>TRBV5-1|TRBJ2-2|17|few
CASSNEVAGARTGELFF
>TRBV5-1|TRBJ2-1|15|few
CASSPRDRGLDEQFF
>TRBV7-9|TRBJ1-2|14|NA
CASSISAGDFGYTF
>TRBV20-1|TRBJ2-2|16|NA
CSARDQGAGSTGELFF
>TRBV12-3/TRBV12-4|TRBJ2-4|14|NA
CASSFLPPRNIQYF
>TRBV7-2|TRBJ1-1|15|NA
CASSLASGAGTEAFF
>TRBV10-3|TRBJ2-2|13|NA
CAISATNTGELFF
>TRBV20-1|TRBJ2-3|14|NA
CSARRQASPNTQYF
>TRBV24-1|TRBJ2-2|17|few
CATAGQGILGNTGELFF
>TRBV6-5|TRBJ2-5|17|NA
CASSYGSGGAVTETQYF
>TRBV3-1|TRBJ1-2|15|NA
CASSQGTGSNYGYTF
>TRBV19|TRBJ2-5|14|NA
CASSKGAGIETQYF
>TRBV24-1|TRBJ2-3|13|few
CATSPQGSDTQYF
>TRBV10-3|TRBJ1-2|16|NA
CAISESRAQANYGYTF
>TRBV11-1|TRBJ1-1|15|NA
CASSTPYQGGTEAFF
>TRBV20-1|TRBJ2-1|16|few
CSARGAGGLTYNEQFF
>TRBV2|TRBJ2-3|13|NA
CASTRASTDTQYF
>TRBV10-3|TRBJ2-1|14|NA
CAITRTGGYNEQFF
>TRBV7-9|TRBJ2-1|14|NA
CASSPELPGSDQFF
>TRBV24-1|TRBJ2-3|16|few
CATSASGTSGRNTQYF
>TRBV11-2|TRBJ2-1|14|NA
CASSLQAGYNEQFF
>TRBV12-3/TRBV12-4|TRBJ2-4|16|few
CASSRQGPRGKNIQYF
>TRBV5-1|TRBJ2-1|14|few
CASSPGSADNEQFF
>TRBV6-1|TRBJ1-6|13|NA
CASSGQGMVPLHF
>TRBV20-1|TRBJ2-2|18|few
CSAEGRASGRPNTGELFF
>TRBV11-2|TRBJ2-5|15|few
CASSRAPGQKETQYF
>TRBV27|TRBJ1-1|13|NA
CASSPAVNTEAFF
>TRBV20-1|TRBJ2-7|14|few
CSARDPRTGNEQYF